This T cell receptor beta chain was sequenced in a study of T cells in tuberculosis. Across the study: Samples predate treatment or fall within its first 7 days.

As concerns this clone: Its antigen is unknown.

This CDR3 has 16 amino acids. V was pared by 4 bases and J by 5 bases, with 22 bases between. CDR1 and CDR2 (germline): SGDLS, YYNGEE. The sample's time point: new active TB diagnosis, blood taken before or within 7 days of starting treatment. Each donor contributed 90,000 to 100,000 T cells on average, unsorted. Sequencing used immunoSEQ multiplex PCR; TCRdb keeps in-frame clones, though not all of them. The sample consists of about 49,000 clones, about 95% of them appearing once. Whole-study findings and limits: GEM motif frequencies gave over 60% accuracy; the GMM repertoire gave roughly 85%.

This specimen consisted of PBMCs, obtained at tuberculosis diagnosis. This chain connects TRBV9 to TRBJ2-7; tentative D call: TRBD2 (6 bases). The receptor comes from an adult with tuberculosis. The CDR3 reads CASSRGPPLRDHEQYF. Here the CDR3 DNA reads TGTGCCAGCAGCCGTGGGCCCCCCCTGCGGGACCACGAGCAGTACTTC.